The clone carrying this TCR beta chain has only a few counts. Its antigen is currently unknown. J was trimmed by 3 bases and V by 5 bases; bases with no gene match: 20. The CDR3 length is 19 residues. From germline, CDR1 is SGHAT and CDR2 FQDESV (reference sequence). This entry comes from a study of identical twins. TCRdb reprocessed the 5' RACE reads with MiXCR, giving one entry per CDR3 protein. The repertoire has about 490,000 distinct CDR3 sequences, 13% to 15% of them found once; the top ten carry 0.44%. Findings and limits, study-wide: Cord blood beta clonotypes present at high abundance carried fewer insertions; no such pattern appeared in memory repertoires. Recombination models fit unrelated individuals' TCR alpha sharing but underestimated twins'. Analyses of zero insertions could be partly confounded by invariant MAIT and iNKT cells.

Everyone who donated was a healthy Caucasian. These same records also appear under a second study, on yellow fever vaccine responses in identical twins.

The receptor was isolated from a woman between 18 and 30 years old in good health. V and J are TRBV11-1 and TRBJ2-3; 7 bases are a match to TRBD2. The material sequenced was CD4+ T cells sorted from blood. The CDR3 DNA reads as TGTGCCAGCAGCCTTGCATCCGGACTAGTTTCGTTCTTGACAGATACGCAGTATTTT. Translating gives CASSLASGLVSFLTDTQYF.